This TCR beta chain was found in a study of beta chain features in type 1 diabetes. Since all of the isolated RNA was reverse transcribed, expressed TCRB transcripts were what got sequenced. Libraries were prepared by immunoSEQ multiplex PCR; TCRdb keeps only in-frame clonotypes and omits some of them. This table has under 400,000 clones, approximately 12% appearing once. Study-wide points: Type 1 diabetes patients had TCRB CDR3s that were shorter (moderately but significantly so) in all four CD4+ subsets. A greater similarity of naive, central memory and Treg TCRB repertoires was seen among patients than among healthy donors. Fewer junction insertions and more nucleotide deletions appeared in type 1 diabetes patients. Researchers caution that PCR might favor shorter templates, equally among patients and controls.

The CDR3 has 15 amino acids. The germline V and J ends were trimmed by 4 bases and 3 bases, with 16 bases remaining between them. Germline V CDR1 and CDR2: SQVTM, ANQGSEA. This clone turned up a few times. Its antigen is still unknown. The chain employs TRBV29-1 and TRBJ1-3; D may be TRBD1 (5 bases). The clonotype comes from a man aged 18-30 years in good health. The sample was naive CD4+ T cells from blood. CDR3: CSVAQVGGSGNTIYF. CDR3 in DNA: TGCAGCGTTGCCCAGGTCGGGGGTAGTGGAAACACCATATATTTT.